The next 24 T cell receptor beta chains were all read from a single sample in a study of T cells in Graves' hyperthyroidism and ophthalmopathy. RNA transcripts were the template for amplifying TCR beta CDR3 regions. The HTBI primer set drove a first-round RT-PCR of the TCR CDR3. TCRdb ran MiXCR on the multiplex PCR reads and lists one entry per CDR3 protein. The sample records 300,000 to 400,000 distinct CDR3 sequences, about 18% being singletons. The sample was blood. These receptors were obtained from a woman aged 50 to 60 with Graves' hyperthyroidism.

The chain recombines TRBV27 with TRBJ1-6, with unresolved D. Germline V gene lookup returns CDR1 MNHEY and CDR2 SMNVEV (reference sequence). Trimming cost V 3 bases and J 10 bases, with 13 bases left between them. The CDR3 totals 14 residues. CDR3 DNA: TGTGCCAGCAGTTTCTCACACACTAGCTCACCCCTCCACTTT. Amino acid sequence: CASSFSHTSSPLHF.

The V call is TRBV24-1, the J call TRBJ2-5; TRBD1 agrees at 9 bases. Trimming took 1 base from V and 2 from J; bases not matched to a gene: 1. Germline CDR1 and CDR2: KGHDR and SFDVKD. The length of the CDR3 is 15 residues. CDR3 in DNA: TGTGCCACCAGTGATTTTGACAGGGGGCAAGAGACCCAGTACTTC. It specifies CATSDFDRGQETQYF.

This clonotype occurred a few times. V is TRBV5-1 and J is TRBJ1-3, with TRBD1 matching over 10 bases. With V trimmed by 4 bases and J by 0 bases, 10 bases remained unmatched. The CDR3 has 18 residues. Per germline, CDR1 SGHRS and CDR2 YFSETQ. The CDR3 region is CASSAWTGGPLSGNTIYF. CDR3 DNA sequence: TGCGCCAGCAGCGCCTGGACAGGGGGTCCTCTCTCTGGAAACACCATATATTTT.

The chain combines TRBV6-1 with TRBJ1-6; D is undetermined. V lost 0 bases and J lost 10, with 7 bases in between. The germline CDR1 and CDR2 sequences are MNHNS and SASEGT. This CDR3 spans 13 amino acids. The CDR3 DNA reads as TGTGCCAGCAGTGAAGCGTCCGAGTCACCCCTCCACTTT. Translation: CASSEASESPLHF.

The gene calls are TRBV18 and TRBJ1-3, with TRBD1 as a possible D gene (5 bases). There are 15 residues in the CDR3. V was shortened by 2 bases and J by 2 bases, with 10 bases between the two germline ends. Germline CDR1 and CDR2: KGHSH and LQKENI. CDR3 sequence reads: CASSPRTFPGNTIYF. The CDR3 bases are TGTGCCAGCTCACCAAGGACATTCCCTGGAAACACCATATATTTT.

In this sample, this clonotype turned up many times. This rearrangement joins TRBV7-8 to TRBJ1-2; 10 bases fit TRBD1. CDR1 is SGHVS and CDR2 is FQNEAQ in the germline V gene. V was pared by 5 bases and J by 7 bases, with 7 bases of the junction left unmatched. The CDR3 is 14 amino acids. CDR3 amino acids: CASSTAGTGVGYTF. In DNA form, the CDR3 reads TGTGCCAGCAGCACCGCCGGGACAGGGGTTGGCTACACCTTC. Complete variable domain (other parts from reference TRBV7-8 and TRBJ1-2): GAGVSQSPRYKVAKRGQDVALRCDPISGHVSLFWYQQALGQGPEFLTYFQNEAQLDKSGLPSDRFFAERPEGSVSTLKIQRTQQEDSAVYLCASSTAGTGVGYTFGSGTRLTVV.

The genes are TRBV7-2 and TRBJ2-1; 8 nucleotides align to TRBD2. After removal of 3 bases from V and 4 bases from J, the junction contained 5 bases not matched to a gene. Germline V gene lookup returns CDR1 SGHTA and CDR2 FQGNSA. The CDR3 is 15 amino acids. The CDR3 nucleotides read TGTGCCAGCAGCTTGGGGACTAGAATGTACAATGAGCAGTTCTTC. This codes for CASSLGTRMYNEQFF.

This clonotype has at least ten counts. V is TRBV7-2 and J is TRBJ2-1; 10 bases are shared with TRBD1. V was clipped by 5 bases and J by 4 bases; unmatched bases: 5. The CDR3 totals 15 residues. Looked up from germline, CDR1 is SGHTA and CDR2 is FQGNSA. The CDR3 is CASSTGQGGYNEQFF. CDR3 bases: TGTGCCAGCAGCACCGGACAGGGGGGGTACAATGAGCAGTTCTTC.

This clonotype came up many times. V gene TRBV3-1 combines with J gene TRBJ2-7; the D gene could be TRBD1 or TRBD2 (6 bases each). The CDR3 has 14 amino acids. The V end was cut by 3 bases, the J end by 4 bases, with 13 bases between. CDR1 and CDR2 (germline): LGHDT, YNNKEL (reference sequence). Here the CDR3 DNA reads TGTGCCAGCAGCCACGCCGGGGGCGCGTACGAGCAGTACTTC. This translates into CASSHAGGAYEQYF.

The rearrangement uses TRBV7-8 and TRBJ2-3; 7 bases map to TRBD2. This CDR3 region has 16 residues. Trimming took 1 base from V and 6 from J; bases not matched to a gene: 10. Germline CDR1 reads SGHVS; CDR2 reads FQNEAQ. The CDR3 nucleotides are TGTGCCAGCAGCTTAGGGGGACTACCACGAGTGGATACGCAGTATTTT. Translation: CASSLGGLPRVDTQYF. Full variable domain (remainder filled in from reference TRBV7-8 and TRBJ2-3): GAGVSQSPRYKVAKRGQDVALRCDPISGHVSLFWYQQALGQGPEFLTYFQNEAQLDKSGLPSDRFFAERPEGSVSTLKIQRTQQEDSAVYLCASSLGGLPRVDTQYFGPGTRLTVL.

This clonotype was observed a handful of times. This chain uses TRBV4-1 with TRBJ2-1, with D perhaps TRBD2 (7 bases). With 1 base removed from V and 12 bases from J, the gap between germline ends came to 25 bases. This CDR3 spans 17 amino acids. Germline CDR1 MGHRA, CDR2 YSYEKL. CDR3 in amino acids: CASSQGGGGVGRGGQFF. CDR3 DNA: TGCGCCAGCAGCCAAGGCGGAGGGGGGGTAGGCCGGGGTGGGCAGTTCTTC.

The V and J genes are TRBV6-1 and TRBJ2-1, with 10 bases aligning to TRBD1. After removal of 6 bases from V and 5 bases from J, the junction contained 13 bases not matched to a gene. Germline V gene data show CDR1 as MNHNS and CDR2 as SASEGT. CDR3 size: 17 residues. The CDR3 nucleotides are TGTGCCAGCAGATCGTCTTGGGGACAGGGGTGGCACAATGAGCAGTTCTTC. Encoded protein: CASRSSWGQGWHNEQFF.

This clonotype has a handful of counts. The chain employs TRBV25-1 and TRBJ1-6; D is ambiguous. V lost 5 bases and J lost 5, with 13 bases in between. CDR1 MGHDK and CDR2 SYGVNS come from the germline V gene. The CDR3 sequence is 15 residues long. CDR3 sequence: CASSQHLSNNSPLHF. In nucleotides, the CDR3 is TGTGCCAGCAGTCAACACCTCAGTAATAATTCACCCCTCCACTTT. Together with reference TRBV25-1 and TRBJ1-6, the CDR3 gives the full variable domain: EADIYQTPRYLVIGTGKKITLECSQTMGHDKMYWYQQDPGMELHLIHYSYGVNSTEKGDLSSESTVSRIRTEHFPLTLESARPSHTSQYLCASSQHLSNNSPLHFGNGTRLTVT.

This clonotype was seen ten or more times. The CDR3 spells CASSELAANTDTQYF. The CDR3 DNA is TGTGCCAGCAGTGAATTGGCCGCCAACACAGATACGCAGTATTTT. The gene calls are TRBV2 and TRBJ2-3; D is unresolved. V gave up 2 bases and J gave up 2 bases, with 11 bases separating them. The germline V gene encodes CDR1 SNHLY and CDR2 FYNNEI. The CDR3 has 15 residues. The variable domain in full, completed from reference TRBV2 and TRBJ2-3, reads EPEVTQTPSHQVTQMGQEVILRCVPISNHLYFYWYRQILGQKVEFLVSFYNNEISEKSEIFDDQFSVERPDGSNFTLKIRSTKLEDSAMYFCASSELAANTDTQYFGPGTRLTVL.

On this clonotype itself: The CDR3 does not end in the conserved phenylalanine or tryptophan, so this is likely a read error. The rearrangement links TRBV27 to TRBJ2-5, with 8 bases aligning to TRBD2. Germline CDR1 is MNHEY and CDR2 is SMNVEV (reference sequence). This CDR3 is built from 13 residues. V shed 6 bases and J 7 bases; nucleotides not matched to a gene: 7. CDR3 sequence: CASRSAGGRTQYL. DNA of the CDR3: TGTGCCAGCAGATCCGCGGGGGGTCGGACCCAGTACCTC.

The V gene is TRBV6-1, the J gene TRBJ1-2, with 7 bases identical to TRBD1. The germline V gene encodes CDR1 MNHNS and CDR2 SASEGT. V lost 6 bases to trimming and J lost 4 bases; unmatched junction nucleotides: 14. The CDR3 sequence is 16 residues long. The CDR3: CASSRTPGQSFYGYTF. The CDR3 DNA reads TGTGCCAGCAGCCGAACCCCGGGACAGAGTTTCTATGGCTACACCTTC.

V is TRBV4-1 and J is TRBJ2-3, with 11 positions matching TRBD2. This CDR3 comprises 16 residues. After removal of 3 bases from V and 4 bases from J, the junction contained 6 bases not matched to a gene. Germline V CDR1 and CDR2: MGHRA, YSYEKL. CDR3 residues: CASSHTGTSGPDTQYF. Written as DNA, the CDR3 is TGCGCCAGCAGCCACACCGGGACTAGCGGACCAGATACGCAGTATTTT.

This clonotype was observed a few times. The CDR3 reads CASSPTAGGNQPQHF. CDR3 nucleotide sequence: TGTGCCAGCTCACCCACGGCGGGGGGCAATCAGCCCCAGCATTTT. The rearrangement uses TRBV18 and TRBJ1-5; D may be TRBD1 (5 bases). Trimming shortened V by 3 bases and J by 2 bases, and 11 bases separated the two germline ends. CDR1 KGHSH and CDR2 LQKENI come from the germline V gene. The CDR3 has 15 residues. The entire variable domain, with the rest obtained from reference TRBV18 and TRBJ1-5, is as follows: NAGVMQNPRHLVRRRGQEARLRCSPMKGHSHVYWYRQLPEEGLKFMVYLQKENIIDESGMPKERFSAEFPKEGPSILRIQQVVRGDSAAYFCASSPTAGGNQPQHFGDGTRLSIL.

This clonotype has ten or more counts. The rearrangement joins TRBV5-1 to TRBJ2-1, with TRBD2 matching 7 bases. Unmatched junction bases numbered 9, after V lost 5 bases and J lost 4 bases. This CDR3 has 15 residues. Germline V gene data show CDR1 as SGHRS and CDR2 as YFSETQ. CDR3 nucleotide sequence: TGCGCCAGCAGGCTTTCCGGGACTACTTACAATGAGCAGTTCTTC. Translation gives CASRLSGTTYNEQFF.

On this clonotype: This may stem from a read error, because a much larger clone lies one nucleotide away. The rearrangement joins TRBV2 to TRBJ2-1; TRBD2 might be the D (5 bases). This CDR3 region has 15 residues. Germline values: CDR1 SNHLY, CDR2 FYNNEI. This CDR3 is CASSASGYYYSEQFF. The CDR3 nucleotides are TGTGCCAGCAGTGCAAGCGGCTATTACTACAGTGAGCAGTTCTTC.

This clonotype came up a few times. A much larger clone lies a single base off, so this may be a read error. This chain links TRBV5-1 with TRBJ2-1; D is possibly TRBD2 (5 bases). The CDR3 spans 15 residues. V shed 0 bases and J shed 6 bases, with 13 bases lying between them. Germline V gene sequence: CDR1 SGHRS, CDR2 YFSETQ. The CDR3 DNA reads TGCGCCAGCAGCTTGGACCGGGGTGTCATCAATGAGCAGTTCTTC. It yields the protein CASSLDRGVINEQFF.

This clonotype was found a few times. The V and J genes are TRBV7-2 and TRBJ2-7, with unresolved D. Germline V gives CDR1 SGHTA, CDR2 FQGNSA. Trimming pared 1 base from V and 4 bases from J, leaving 11 bases between. The CDR3 spans 14 residues. The CDR3: CASSLVGRYYEQYV. CDR3 bases: TGTGCCAGCAGCTTAGTAGGCCGTTATTACGAGCAGTACGTC.

This clonotype was observed a few times. V gene TRBV4-1 combines with J gene TRBJ2-7; D is ambiguous. Trimming stripped 2 bases from V and 6 bases from J, with 17 bases between. This CDR3 spans 15 amino acids. Germline V gene data show CDR1 as MGHRA and CDR2 as YSYEKL. The CDR3 bases are TGCGCCAGCAGCCAACGTATTAGTAACGTTGCCGAGCAGTACTTC. This codes for CASSQRISNVAEQYF.

In this sample, this clonotype turned up many times. The chain joins TRBV7-2 to TRBJ2-5; the D gene is possibly TRBD2 (6 bases). V lost 8 bases and J lost 1, with 11 bases in between. Germline CDR1 reads SGHTA; CDR2 reads FQGNSA. This CDR3 contains 13 residues. The CDR3 loop reads CASLGGTQETQYF. In DNA form, the CDR3 reads TGTGCCAGCCTGGGGGGAACCCAAGAGACCCAGTACTTC.